Shown below are 12 T cell receptor beta chains from a single sample sequenced in a study of blood T cell repertoires in COVID-19. The method was immunoSEQ multiplex PCR; TCRdb's version includes in-frame clones alone and lacks a portion of them. The sample holds about 280,000 clones; about 83% are singletons and the top ten take around 10%. The sequencing input was peripheral blood. These receptors all stem from a woman between 50 and 59 years old who had recovered from COVID-19.

V usage is TRBV29-1 and J usage is TRBJ2-3; 10 nucleotides align to TRBD2. The V gene's germline CDR1 is SQVTM and CDR2 ANQGSEA. With V trimmed by 6 bases and J by 3 bases, 12 bases remained unmatched. This CDR3 spans 16 amino acids. The CDR3 nucleotides read TGCAGCGTAACTGGGACTGGGACTAGCGTAACAGATACGCAGTATTTT. Protein sequence: CSVTGTGTSVTDTQYF.

The chain employs TRBV18 and TRBJ2-7, with TRBD1 as a possible D gene (6 bases). Trimming cost V 2 bases and J 4 bases, with 18 bases left between them. This CDR3 contains 16 residues. The germline gives CDR1 KGHSH, CDR2 LQKENI. This CDR3 reads CASSPSTGSRFYEQYF. DNA of the CDR3: TGTGCCAGCTCACCATCCACAGGGAGTCGATTTTACGAGCAGTACTTC.

This clone was counted once. The J gene is TRBJ2-7, the V gene TRBV7-2, with D tentatively TRBD1 (5 bases). Germline V gene sequence: CDR1 SGHTA, CDR2 FQGNSA. V lost 3 bases, J lost 3 bases, and 12 bases lay in between. The CDR3 has 14 amino acids. CDR3 protein: CASSFSPGNYEQYF. As DNA, the CDR3 is TGTGCCAGCAGCTTTTCCCCAGGGAACTACGAGCAGTACTTC.

This chain connects TRBV29-1 to TRBJ1-1; tentative D call: TRBD1 (5 bases). Trimming took off 7 bases at V and 1 base at J, with 13 bases between the two ends. The CDR3 extends over 13 amino acids. Germline lookup yields CDR1 SQVTM and CDR2 ANQGSEA. The CDR3 spells CSAVRDENTEAFF. CDR3 DNA sequence: TGCAGCGCCGTCAGGGATGAGAACACTGAAGCTTTCTTT.

The CDR3 DNA reads TGCGCCAGCAGCCAAGCAGGAAGTTACATTAGGTTCTTC. Amino acid sequence: CASSQAGSYIRFF. The V and J genes are TRBV4-3 and TRBJ2-1; D is undetermined. Looked up from germline, CDR1 is LGHNA and CDR2 is YSLEER. V lost 1 base and J lost 15, with 16 bases in between. The length of the CDR3 is 13 residues.

This rearrangement joins TRBV5-1 to TRBJ1-4; TRBD1 matches 8 bases. The V gene end was trimmed by 0 bases and the J gene end by 0 bases; junction bases not matched to a gene: 10. The CDR3 covers 19 residues. Germline-derived CDR1 and CDR2 are SGHRS and YFSETQ. In DNA form, the CDR3 reads TGCGCCAGCAGCTTGGCCGTTACAGGGGGGGAAGCAACTAATGAAAAACTGTTTTTT. Translating it yields CASSLAVTGGEATNEKLFF.

This chain connects TRBV6-2 or TRBV6-3 to TRBJ1-5; TRBD1 aligns across 7 bases. Trimming cost V 5 bases and J 3 bases; bases outside gene matches: 7. CDR1 and CDR2 (germline): MNHEY, SVGEGT. The CDR3 extends over 15 amino acids. CDR3 in DNA: TGTGCCAGCAGTCCCGACAGGGAGAACAATCAGCCCCAGCATTTT. It yields the protein CASSPDRENNQPQHF.

The genes are TRBV27 and TRBJ2-7; 7 bases line up with TRBD1. This CDR3 comprises 15 residues. Germline trimming cut 7 bases from V and 0 bases from J; bases unmatched to any gene: 9. Germline-derived CDR1 and CDR2 are MNHEY and SMNVEV (reference sequence). The CDR3: CASKPGTVVSYEQYF. The CDR3 coding sequence is TGTGCCAGCAAACCCGGGACAGTGGTCTCCTACGAGCAGTACTTC.

The V call is TRBV2, the J call TRBJ2-4, with D tentatively TRBD2 (5 bases). Looked up from germline, CDR1 is SNHLY and CDR2 is FYNNEI. Trimming shortened V by 7 bases and J by 9 bases, and 13 bases separated the two germline ends. The CDR3 has 12 residues. The CDR3, as DNA: TGTGCCAGCAACGAGAACCGGGGCATTCAGTACTTC. Translated: CASNENRGIQYF.

This clone was observed at least ten times. J is TRBJ2-1 and V is TRBV5-1; TRBD1 is a possible D gene (6 bases). V gave up 2 bases and J gave up 3 bases, with 12 bases separating them. CDR3 length equals 15 residues. The germline V gene encodes CDR1 SGHRS and CDR2 YFSETQ. The CDR3 DNA reads TGCGCCAGCAGCTTAACTGGGGACAACTACAATGAGCAGTTCTTC. Encoded protein: CASSLTGDNYNEQFF.

V gene TRBV27 combines with J gene TRBJ2-7, with 9 positions matching TRBD1. There are 14 residues in the CDR3. Germline lookup yields CDR1 MNHEY and CDR2 SMNVEV (reference sequence). J was trimmed by 4 bases and V by 3 bases; bases with no gene match: 4. The CDR3 DNA is TGTGCCAGCAGTTTTAGGGGACAGGGTTACGAGCAGTACTTC. Translation gives CASSFRGQGYEQYF.

The rearrangement uses TRBV9 and TRBJ2-1; weak D call: TRBD2 (5 bases). The germline V gene has CDR1 SGDLS and CDR2 YYNGEE. CDR3 length equals 15 residues. Trimming shortened V by 0 bases and J by 4 bases, and 11 bases separated the two germline ends. The CDR3 spells CASSVGLEGYNEQFF. The CDR3 coding sequence is TGTGCCAGCAGCGTAGGGTTAGAGGGATACAATGAGCAGTTCTTC.